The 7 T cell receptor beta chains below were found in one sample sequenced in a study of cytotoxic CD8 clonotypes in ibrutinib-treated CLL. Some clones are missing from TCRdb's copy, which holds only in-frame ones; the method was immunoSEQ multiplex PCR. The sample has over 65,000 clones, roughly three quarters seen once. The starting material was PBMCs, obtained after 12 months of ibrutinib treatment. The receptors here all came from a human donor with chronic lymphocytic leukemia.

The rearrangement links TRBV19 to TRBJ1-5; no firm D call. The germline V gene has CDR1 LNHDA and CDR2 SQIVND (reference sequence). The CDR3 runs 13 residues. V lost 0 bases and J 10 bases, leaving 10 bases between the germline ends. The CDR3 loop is CASSIEDRDPQHF. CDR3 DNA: TGTGCCAGTAGTATAGAGGACCGCGATCCCCAGCATTTT.

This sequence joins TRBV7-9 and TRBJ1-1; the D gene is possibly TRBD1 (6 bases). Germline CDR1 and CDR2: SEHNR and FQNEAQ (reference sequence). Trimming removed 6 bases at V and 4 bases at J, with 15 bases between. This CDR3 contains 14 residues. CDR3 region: CASRNRERVTEAFF. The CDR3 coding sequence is TGTGCCAGCAGAAACAGGGAAAGGGTCACTGAAGCTTTCTTT.

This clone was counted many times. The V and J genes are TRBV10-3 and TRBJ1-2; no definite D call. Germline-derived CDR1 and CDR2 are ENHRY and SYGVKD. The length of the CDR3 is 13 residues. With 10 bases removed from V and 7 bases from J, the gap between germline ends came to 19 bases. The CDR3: CASGPDGGGGYTF. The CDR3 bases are TGTGCCAGCGGCCCTGATGGAGGAGGTGGCTACACCTTC.

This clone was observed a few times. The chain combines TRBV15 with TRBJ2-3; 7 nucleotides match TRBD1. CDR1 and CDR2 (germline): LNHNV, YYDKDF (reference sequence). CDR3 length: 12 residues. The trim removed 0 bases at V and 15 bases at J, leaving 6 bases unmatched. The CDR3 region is CATSRDVGTAYF. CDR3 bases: TGTGCCACCAGCAGAGATGTCGGGACAGCATATTTT.

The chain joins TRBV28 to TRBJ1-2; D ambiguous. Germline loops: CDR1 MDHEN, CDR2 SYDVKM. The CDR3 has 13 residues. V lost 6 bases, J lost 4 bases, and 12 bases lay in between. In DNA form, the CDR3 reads TGTGCCAGCAGCTCTGCAACGGGCTATGGCTACACCTTC. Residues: CASSSATGYGYTF.

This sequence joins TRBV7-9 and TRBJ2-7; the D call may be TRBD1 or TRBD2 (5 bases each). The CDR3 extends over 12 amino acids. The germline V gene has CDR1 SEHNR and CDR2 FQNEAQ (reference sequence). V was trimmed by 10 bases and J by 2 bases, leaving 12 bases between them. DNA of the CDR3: TGTGCCATCCGGGGCGGGCCCTACGAGCAGTACTTC. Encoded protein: CAIRGGPYEQYF.

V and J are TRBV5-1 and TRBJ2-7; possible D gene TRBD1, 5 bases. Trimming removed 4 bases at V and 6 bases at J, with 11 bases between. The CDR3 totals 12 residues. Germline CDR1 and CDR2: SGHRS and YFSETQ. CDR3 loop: CASSPEGAEQYF. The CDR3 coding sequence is TGCGCCAGCAGCCCCGAAGGGGCCGAGCAGTACTTC.